The 21 T cell receptor beta chains below come from one sample, sequenced in a study of shared clonotypes between healthy human individuals. Sequencing was performed with immunoSEQ multiplex PCR; in TCRdb, only in-frame clones are kept and a portion is missing. The table includes about 470,000 clones, around 79% detected once. Material for sequencing was PBMCs. The receptors were sampled from a woman in her 40s in good health. Some clones in this sample may be carry-over from other donors' samples.

In its sample, this clone was seen once. The genes are TRBV29-1 and TRBJ1-6, with 7 bases matching TRBD1. The germline gives CDR1 SQVTM, CDR2 ANQGSEA. With 7 bases clipped from V and 7 bases from J, the junction kept 10 bases outside the gene matches. The CDR3 sequence is 14 residues long. The CDR3 DNA follows: TGCAGCGCCCGTTACGGGGACAGCAATTCACCCCTCCACTTT. This encodes CSARYGDSNSPLHF.

V gene TRBV11-2 combines with J gene TRBJ2-5; no definite D call. The V gene lost 4 bases and the J gene lost 5 bases, with 5 bases spanning the gap. The length of the CDR3 is 11 residues. The germline gives CDR1 SGHAT, CDR2 FQNNGV. CDR3 in amino acids: CASSSAETQYF. CDR3 sequence (DNA): TGTGCCAGCAGCTCTGCGGAGACCCAGTACTTC.

The chain joins TRBV29-1 to TRBJ2-1; 9 nucleotides line up with TRBD2. V gave up 0 bases and J gave up 4 bases; unmatched junction bases: 13. This CDR3 contains 18 residues. CDR1 SQVTM and CDR2 ANQGSEA come from the germline V gene. CDR3 coding DNA: TGCAGCGTTGAAGATCACAAACTAGCGGGTTCGACATACAATGAGCAGTTCTTC. Translating it yields CSVEDHKLAGSTYNEQFF.

This chain joins TRBV6-5 and TRBJ2-3; 11 nucleotides line up with TRBD2. The ends lost 2 bases at V and 5 bases at J; junction bases unmatched: 6. The CDR3 totals 16 residues. CDR1 is MNHEY, CDR2 SVGAGI, per germline. The CDR3 protein is CASSYQLAGVGDTQYF. Written as DNA, the CDR3 is TGTGCCAGCAGTTACCAACTAGCGGGAGTTGGAGATACGCAGTATTTT.

The rearrangement uses TRBV11-3 and TRBJ2-2; possibly TRBD2 for D (5 bases). The CDR3 has 15 amino acids. V was shortened by 1 base and J by 6 bases, with 12 bases between the two germline ends. Germline V CDR1 and CDR2: SGHNT, YENEEA. This CDR3 reads CASSLGGARAGELFF. CDR3 sequence (DNA): TGTGCCAGCAGCTTAGGGGGAGCCCGCGCCGGGGAGCTGTTTTTT. Using reference TRBV11-3 and TRBJ2-2 for the parts outside the CDR3, the full variable domain is EAGVVQSPRYKIIEKKQPVAFWCNPISGHNTLYWYLQNLGQGPELLIRYENEEAVDDSQLPKDRFSAERLKGVDSTLKIQPAELGDSAVYLCASSLGGARAGELFFGEGSRLTVL.

This clone was counted a few times. The CDR3 sequence is CASSQVTGNQPQHF. DNA of the CDR3: TGTGCCAGCAGCCAAGTTACAGGCAATCAGCCCCAGCATTTT. The chain combines TRBV4-2 with TRBJ1-5; D call uncertain. Trimming removed 1 base from V and 2 bases from J, with 6 bases in between. Germline CDR1 is LGHNA and CDR2 is YNFKEQ. This CDR3 has 14 residues.

V is TRBV7-9 and J is TRBJ2-5, with unresolved D. The J call could be wrong; TRBJ2-7 is a better fit for the DNA end. This CDR3 has 13 residues. Germline values: CDR1 SEHNR, CDR2 FQNEAQ (reference sequence). The CDR3 nucleotides read TGTGCCAGCAGCAAAGTGTGGGGTTACGAGCAGTACTTC. Protein sequence: CASSKVWGYEQYF.

Here the CDR3 DNA reads TGTGCCAGCAGGAGCAAGGGACTAGCGAACAATGAGCAGTTCTTC. As protein: CASRSKGLANNEQFF. The gene calls are TRBV7-2 and TRBJ2-1; 10 bases are a match to TRBD2. Per the germline V gene, CDR1 is SGHTA and CDR2 is FQGNSA. There are 15 residues in the CDR3. V gave up 6 bases and J gave up 5 bases; unmatched junction bases: 7.

The V call is TRBV4-2, the J call TRBJ2-7; 14 positions agree with TRBD2. Trimming cost V 1 base and J 6 bases; bases outside gene matches: 5. The CDR3 consists of 16 residues. The germline CDR1 and CDR2 sequences are LGHNA and YNFKEQ. DNA for the CDR3: TGTGCCAGCAGCCAAGTTTCGACTAGCGGGAGGGGCGAGCAGTACTTC. This gives the protein CASSQVSTSGRGEQYF.

The chain employs TRBV28 and TRBJ1-4; 7 nucleotides align to TRBD1. Unmatched junction bases numbered 7, after V lost 4 bases and J lost 5 bases. The length of the CDR3 is 15 residues. The V gene's germline CDR1 is MDHEN and CDR2 SYDVKM. CDR3 loop: CASSSWTGENEKLFF. The DNA for the CDR3 is TGTGCCAGCAGTTCGTGGACAGGAGAAAATGAAAAACTGTTTTTT.

This chain uses TRBV5-4 with TRBJ1-2, with 7 bases fitting TRBD1. With V trimmed by 4 bases and J by 3 bases, 12 bases remained unmatched. This CDR3 has 16 amino acids. From germline, CDR1 is SGHNT and CDR2 YYREEE (reference sequence). DNA for the CDR3: TGTGCCAGCAGCCGCCTAGGCCCAGGGGGTGACTATGGCTACACCTTC. This codes for CASSRLGPGGDYGYTF.

The chain uses TRBV28 and TRBJ1-2, with D possibly matching TRBD1 (6 bases). The CDR3 loop spans 15 amino acids. Germline CDR1 reads MDHEN; CDR2 reads SYDVKM. Trimming left V 8 bases short and J 7 bases short, with 23 bases between. CDR3 DNA: TGTGCCAGCCGCCATCCGACAGGAAGGGCCGCTGGCTACACCTTC. This translates into CASRHPTGRAAGYTF.

The rearrangement uses TRBV28 and TRBJ2-7, with D tentatively TRBD1 or TRBD2 (5 bases each). The CDR3 length is 14 residues. Germline CDR1 and CDR2: MDHEN and SYDVKM. V dropped 5 bases and J dropped 1 base, with 12 bases sitting between them. CDR3 coding DNA: TGTGCCAGCAGTACCCGGGGCGGATCCTACGAGCAGTACTTC. It yields the protein CASSTRGGSYEQYF. Using reference TRBV28 and TRBJ2-7 for the parts outside the CDR3, the full variable domain is DVKVTQSSRYLVKRTGEKVFLECVQDMDHENMFWYRQDPGLGLRLIYFSYDVKMKEKGDIPEGYSVSREKKERFSLILESASTNQTSMYLCASSTRGGSYEQYFGPGTRLTVT.

This clone was detected ten times or more. V gene TRBV5-1 combines with J gene TRBJ1-2; no reliable D call. Germline lookup yields CDR1 SGHRS and CDR2 YFSETQ. Trimming left V 5 bases short and J 2 bases short, with 10 bases between. CDR3 length equals 13 residues. The CDR3 nucleotides are TGCGCCAGCAGTCCGGACGGGAACTATGGCTACACCTTC. Residues: CASSPDGNYGYTF.

This clone occurred once. This chain links TRBV2 with TRBJ1-5, with a tentative D call TRBD1 (6 bases). This CDR3 spans 15 amino acids. V was cut by 6 bases and J by 2 bases, with 14 bases left in between. Per germline, CDR1 SNHLY and CDR2 FYNNEI. The DNA for the CDR3 is TGTGCCAGCAGCCGGACAGTCGGAGGCAATCAGCCCCAGCATTTT. The encoded protein is CASSRTVGGNQPQHF. Supplemented by reference TRBV2 and TRBJ1-5, the full variable domain reads EPEVTQTPSHQVTQMGQEVILRCVPISNHLYFYWYRQILGQKVEFLVSFYNNEISEKSEIFDDQFSVERPDGSNFTLKIRSTKLEDSAMYFCASSRTVGGNQPQHFGDGTRLSIL.

The rearrangement links TRBV7-9 to TRBJ2-5; 8 bases are shared with TRBD1. CDR3 length equals 14 residues. V shed 6 bases and J 4 bases; nucleotides not matched to a gene: 7. Germline V gives CDR1 SEHNR, CDR2 FQNEAQ (reference sequence). CDR3 sequence: CASRTGQAPETQYF. DNA for the CDR3: TGTGCCAGCAGAACGGGACAGGCCCCAGAGACCCAGTACTTC.

V gene TRBV23-1 combines with J gene TRBJ1-1, with no clear D. TRBV23-1 is identified as an open reading frame with a role that is uncertain. The CDR3 runs to 11 residues. Trimming removed 4 bases at V and 4 bases at J, with 4 bases between. The DNA of the CDR3 is TGCGCCAGCAGTCGCCCCACTGAAGCTTTCTTT. Residues: CASSRPTEAFF.

V is TRBV18 and J is TRBJ1-3, with 9 positions matching TRBD1. V gave up 5 bases and J gave up 5 bases; unmatched junction bases: 7. CDR3 length equals 15 residues. Germline CDR1 reads KGHSH; CDR2 reads LQKENI. The CDR3 spells CASSVDRGQRNTIYF. CDR3 nucleotide sequence: TGTGCCAGCTCAGTGGACAGGGGCCAAAGAAACACCATATATTTT.

This chain links TRBV28 with TRBJ2-1; 8 nucleotides match TRBD1. The trim removed 6 bases at V and 10 bases at J, leaving 14 bases unmatched. Per germline, CDR1 MDHEN and CDR2 SYDVKM. This CDR3 has 15 amino acids. The CDR3 protein is CASRGGRGPRTEQFF. The CDR3 DNA reads TGTGCCAGCAGGGGGGGCAGGGGGCCCCGAACGGAGCAGTTCTTC.

J is TRBJ2-3 and V is TRBV13, with a tentative D call TRBD2 (5 bases). The CDR3 is 12 amino acids. Trimming stripped 3 bases from V and 5 bases from J, with 6 bases between. The germline V gene has CDR1 PRHDT and CDR2 FYEKMQ (reference sequence). CDR3 region: CASSFEGDTQYF. CDR3 nucleotide sequence: TGTGCCAGCAGCTTTGAGGGAGATACGCAGTATTTT.

V gene TRBV5-4 combines with J gene TRBJ2-1; D is unclear. Germline CDR1 is SGHNT and CDR2 is YYREEE (reference sequence). V was clipped by 0 bases and J by 6 bases, with 7 bases between them. The CDR3 has 13 amino acids. This CDR3 is CASSLVAGNEQFF. CDR3 DNA: TGTGCCAGCAGCTTGGTTGCCGGCAATGAGCAGTTCTTC.